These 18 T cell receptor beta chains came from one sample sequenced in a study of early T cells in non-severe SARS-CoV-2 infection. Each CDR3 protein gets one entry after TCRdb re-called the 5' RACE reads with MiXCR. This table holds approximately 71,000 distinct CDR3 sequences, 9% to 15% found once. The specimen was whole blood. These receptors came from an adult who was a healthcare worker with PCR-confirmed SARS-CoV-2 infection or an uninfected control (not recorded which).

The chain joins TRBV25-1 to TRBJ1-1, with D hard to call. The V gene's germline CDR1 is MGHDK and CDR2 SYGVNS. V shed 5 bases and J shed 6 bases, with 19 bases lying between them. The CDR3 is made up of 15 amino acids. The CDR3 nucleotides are TGTGCCAGCAGTCCTCCCCGTGGAGGGAGTCCTGAAGCTTTCTTT. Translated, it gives CASSPPRGGSPEAFF.

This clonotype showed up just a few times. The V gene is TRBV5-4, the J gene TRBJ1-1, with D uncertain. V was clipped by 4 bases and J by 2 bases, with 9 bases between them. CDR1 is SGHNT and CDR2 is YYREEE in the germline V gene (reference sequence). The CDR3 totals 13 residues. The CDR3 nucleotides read TGTGCCAGCAGCCTGGAACCTAACACTGAAGCTTTCTTT. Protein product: CASSLEPNTEAFF.

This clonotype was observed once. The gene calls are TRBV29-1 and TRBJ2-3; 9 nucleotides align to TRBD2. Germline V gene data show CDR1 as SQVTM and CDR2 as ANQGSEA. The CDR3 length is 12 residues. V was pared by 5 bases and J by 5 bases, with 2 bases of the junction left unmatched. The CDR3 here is CSVLAGIDTQYF. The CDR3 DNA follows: TGCAGCGTTCTAGCGGGGATAGATACGCAGTATTTT.

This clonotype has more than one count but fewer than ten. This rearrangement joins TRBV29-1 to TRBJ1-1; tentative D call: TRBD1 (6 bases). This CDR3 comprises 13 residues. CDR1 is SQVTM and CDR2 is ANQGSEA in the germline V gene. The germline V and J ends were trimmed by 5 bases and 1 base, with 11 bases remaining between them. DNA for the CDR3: TGCAGCGTTCGGGACACGACGAACACTGAAGCTTTCTTT. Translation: CSVRDTTNTEAFF.

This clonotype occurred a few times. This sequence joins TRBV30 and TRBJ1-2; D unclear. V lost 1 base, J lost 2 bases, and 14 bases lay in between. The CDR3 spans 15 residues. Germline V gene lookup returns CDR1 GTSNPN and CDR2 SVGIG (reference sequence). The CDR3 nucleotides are TGTGCCTGGAGTGGGGTCTCGCGGGCCAACTATGGCTACACCTTC. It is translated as CAWSGVSRANYGYTF.

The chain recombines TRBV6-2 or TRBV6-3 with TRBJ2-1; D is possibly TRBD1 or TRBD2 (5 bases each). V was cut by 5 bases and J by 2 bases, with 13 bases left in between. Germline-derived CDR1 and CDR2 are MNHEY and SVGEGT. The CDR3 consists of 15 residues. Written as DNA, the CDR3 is TGTGCCAGCAGTAAGGGGACGACCACCTACAATGAGCAGTTCTTC. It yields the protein CASSKGTTTYNEQFF.

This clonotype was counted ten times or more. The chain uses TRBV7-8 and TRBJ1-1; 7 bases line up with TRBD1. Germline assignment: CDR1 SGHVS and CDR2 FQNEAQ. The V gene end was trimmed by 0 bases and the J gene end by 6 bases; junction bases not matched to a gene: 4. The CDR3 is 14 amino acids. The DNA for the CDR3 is TGTGCCAGCAGCTTAGCCTACAGGGGCCCTGAAGCTTTCTTT. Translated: CASSLAYRGPEAFF.

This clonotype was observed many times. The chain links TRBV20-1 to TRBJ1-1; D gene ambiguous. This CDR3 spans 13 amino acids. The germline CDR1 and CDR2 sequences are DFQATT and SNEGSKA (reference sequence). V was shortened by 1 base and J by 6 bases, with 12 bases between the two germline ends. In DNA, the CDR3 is TGCAGTGCTAGAGGCCGGTTGGGTTCTGAAGCTTTCTTT. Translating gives CSARGRLGSEAFF.

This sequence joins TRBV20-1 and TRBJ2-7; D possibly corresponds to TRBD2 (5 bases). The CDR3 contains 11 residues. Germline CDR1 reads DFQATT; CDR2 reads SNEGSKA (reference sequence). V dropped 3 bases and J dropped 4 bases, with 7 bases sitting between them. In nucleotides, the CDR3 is TGCAGTGCTAGGGGAGTTTACGAGCAGTACTTC. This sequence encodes CSARGVYEQYF.

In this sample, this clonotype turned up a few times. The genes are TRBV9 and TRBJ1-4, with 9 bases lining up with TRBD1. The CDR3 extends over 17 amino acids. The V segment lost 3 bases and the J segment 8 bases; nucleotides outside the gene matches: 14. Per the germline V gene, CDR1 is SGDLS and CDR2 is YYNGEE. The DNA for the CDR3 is TGTGCCAGCAGCGCGAGGGGGACAGGGTTACCTTGGGAAAAACTGTTTTTT. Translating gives CASSARGTGLPWEKLFF.

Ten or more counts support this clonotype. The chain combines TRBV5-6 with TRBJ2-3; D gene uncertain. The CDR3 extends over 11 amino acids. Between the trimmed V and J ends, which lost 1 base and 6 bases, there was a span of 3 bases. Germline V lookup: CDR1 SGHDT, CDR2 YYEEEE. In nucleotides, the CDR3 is TGTGCCAGCAGCTTGAGGGATACGCAGTATTTT. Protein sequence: CASSLRDTQYF.

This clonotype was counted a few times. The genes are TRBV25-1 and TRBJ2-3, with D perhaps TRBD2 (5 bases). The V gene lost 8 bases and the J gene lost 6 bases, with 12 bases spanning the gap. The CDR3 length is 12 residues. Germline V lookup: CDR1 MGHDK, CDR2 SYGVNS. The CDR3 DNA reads TGTGCCAGCCCACCGACTAAGGATACGCAGTATTTT. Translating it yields CASPPTKDTQYF.

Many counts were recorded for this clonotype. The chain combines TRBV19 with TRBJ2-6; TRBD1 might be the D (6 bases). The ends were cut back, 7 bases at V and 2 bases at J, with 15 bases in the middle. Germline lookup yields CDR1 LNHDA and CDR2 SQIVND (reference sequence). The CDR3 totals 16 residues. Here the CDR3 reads CASTPRGGTGANVLTF. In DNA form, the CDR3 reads TGTGCCAGTACTCCGAGAGGGGGAACTGGGGCCAACGTCCTGACTTTC.

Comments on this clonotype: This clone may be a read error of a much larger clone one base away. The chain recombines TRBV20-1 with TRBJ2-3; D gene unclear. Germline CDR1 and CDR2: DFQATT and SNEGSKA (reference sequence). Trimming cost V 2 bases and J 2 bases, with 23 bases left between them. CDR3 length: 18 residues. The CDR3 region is CSARRKTSPRVITDTQYF. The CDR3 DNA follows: TGCAGTGCTAGAAGGAAAACCTCGCCCCGAGTGATCACAGATACGCAGTATTTT.

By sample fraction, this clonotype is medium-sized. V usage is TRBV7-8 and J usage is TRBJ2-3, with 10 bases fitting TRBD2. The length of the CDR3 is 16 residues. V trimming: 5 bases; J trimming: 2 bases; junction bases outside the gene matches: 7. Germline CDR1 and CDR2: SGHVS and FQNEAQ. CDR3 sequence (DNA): TGTGCCAGCAGCAGTTTAGCGGGGGGCCACACAGATACGCAGTATTTT. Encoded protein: CASSSLAGGHTDTQYF.

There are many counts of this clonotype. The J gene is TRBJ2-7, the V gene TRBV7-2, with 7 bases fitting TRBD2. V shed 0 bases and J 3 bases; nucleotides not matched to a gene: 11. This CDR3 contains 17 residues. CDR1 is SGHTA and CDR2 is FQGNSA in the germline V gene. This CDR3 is CASSLAPPGGIRYEQYF. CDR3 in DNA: TGTGCCAGCAGCTTAGCCCCTCCGGGGGGAATCCGCTACGAGCAGTACTTC. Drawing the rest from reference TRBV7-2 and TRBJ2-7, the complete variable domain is GAGVSQSPSNKVTEKGKDVELRCDPISGHTALYWYRQSLGQGLEFLIYFQGNSAPDKSGLPSDRFSAERTGGSVSTLTIQRTQQEDSAVYLCASSLAPPGGIRYEQYFGPGTRLTVT.

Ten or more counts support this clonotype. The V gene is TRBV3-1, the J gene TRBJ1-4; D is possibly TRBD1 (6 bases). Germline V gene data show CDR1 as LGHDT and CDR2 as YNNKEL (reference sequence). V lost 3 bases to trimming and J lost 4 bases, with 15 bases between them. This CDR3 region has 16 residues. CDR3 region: CASSQNRQGSNEKLFF. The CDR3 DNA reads TGTGCCAGCAGCCAGAACCGTCAGGGGAGTAATGAAAAACTGTTTTTT. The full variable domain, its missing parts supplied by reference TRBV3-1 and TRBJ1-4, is DTAVSQTPKYLVTQMGNDKSIKCEQNLGHDTMYWYKQDSKKFLKIMFSYNNKELIINETVPNRFSPKSPDKAHLNLHINSLELGDSAVYFCASSQNRQGSNEKLFFGSGTQLSVL.

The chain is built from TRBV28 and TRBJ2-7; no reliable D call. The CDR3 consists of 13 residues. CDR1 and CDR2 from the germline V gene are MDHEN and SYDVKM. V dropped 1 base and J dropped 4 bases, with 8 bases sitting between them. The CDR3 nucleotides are TGTGCCAGCAGTTTATCCCGGATATACGAGCAGTACTTC. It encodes CASSLSRIYEQYF.